This T cell receptor (beta chain) comes out of a study of T cell repertoires in cytomegalovirus infection. Looking at the study overall: CMV infection together with matching HLA type was indicated by public TCR beta signatures.

A single record per CDR3 protein comes from TCRdb applying MiXCR to the reads. This table has around 320,000 distinct CDR3 sequences, more than 8% appearing once. The CDR3 covers 13 residues. Germline loops: CDR1 SGHNT, CDR2 YYREEE (reference sequence). V gave up 4 bases and J gave up 4 bases, with 11 bases separating them. Findings and limits, study-wide: There were HLA-C-restricted CMV-specific TCR beta clonotypes dominating the ex vivo response. Cumulated frequencies of public TCR beta families served to identify carriers of CMV plus the relevant HLA.

Concerning this clonotype itself: Its target is unknown.

The TCR sequence derives from a human donor in good health (CMV status not recorded). Some clones in this sample may be carry-over from other donors' samples. Material for sequencing was PBMCs. The chain uses TRBV5-4 and TRBJ2-5; a weak D match, TRBD2 (6 bases). The CDR3 nucleotides read TGTGCCAGCAGCGGGGGGTATCGAGAGACCCAGTACTTC. Amino acid sequence: CASSGGYRETQYF.